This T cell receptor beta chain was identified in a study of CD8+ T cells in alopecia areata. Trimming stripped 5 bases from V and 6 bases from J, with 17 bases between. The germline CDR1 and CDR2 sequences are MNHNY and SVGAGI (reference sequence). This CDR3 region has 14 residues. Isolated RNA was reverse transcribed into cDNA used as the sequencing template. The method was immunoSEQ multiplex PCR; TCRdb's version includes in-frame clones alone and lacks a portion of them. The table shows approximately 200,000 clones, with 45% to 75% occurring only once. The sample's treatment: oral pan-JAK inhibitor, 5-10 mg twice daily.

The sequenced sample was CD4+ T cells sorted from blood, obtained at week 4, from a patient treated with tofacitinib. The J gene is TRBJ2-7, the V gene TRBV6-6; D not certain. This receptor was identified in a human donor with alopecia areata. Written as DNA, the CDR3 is TGTGCCAGCAGTCAATTCGACGGCGGTGTCGAGCAGTACTTC. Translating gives CASSQFDGGVEQYF.